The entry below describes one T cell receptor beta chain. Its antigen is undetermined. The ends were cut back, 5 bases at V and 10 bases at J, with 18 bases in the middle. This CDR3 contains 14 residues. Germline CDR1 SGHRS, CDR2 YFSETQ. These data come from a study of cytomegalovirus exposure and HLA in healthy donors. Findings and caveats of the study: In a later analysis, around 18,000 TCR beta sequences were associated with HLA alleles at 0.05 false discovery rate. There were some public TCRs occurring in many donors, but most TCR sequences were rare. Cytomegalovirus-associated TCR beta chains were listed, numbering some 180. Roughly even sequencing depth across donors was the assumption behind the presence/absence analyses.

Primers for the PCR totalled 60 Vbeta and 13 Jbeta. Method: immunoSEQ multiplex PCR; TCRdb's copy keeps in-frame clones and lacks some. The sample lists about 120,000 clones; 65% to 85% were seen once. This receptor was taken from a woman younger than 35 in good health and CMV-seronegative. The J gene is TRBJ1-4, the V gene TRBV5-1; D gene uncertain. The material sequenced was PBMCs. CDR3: CASSEPGDLPKLFF. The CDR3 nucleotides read TGCGCCAGCAGTGAACCGGGTGACTTACCAAAACTGTTTTTT. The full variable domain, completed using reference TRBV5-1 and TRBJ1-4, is KAGVTQTPRYLIKTRGQQVTLSCSPISGHRSVSWYQQTPGQGLQFLFEYFSETQRNKGNFPGRFSGRQFSNSRSEMNVSTLELGDSALYLCASSEPGDLPKLFFGSGTQLSVL.